This record covers a single T cell receptor beta chain. Trimming pared 1 base from V and 1 base from J, leaving 13 bases between. This CDR3 spans 16 amino acids. CDR1 SGHDN and CDR2 FVKESK come from the germline V gene. This sample stems from a study of OX40 agonist ivuxolimab in advanced cancers. Study-wide context: The drug used for patients, ivuxolimab, was an agonistic anti-OX40 (CD134) antibody. Patients were infused with ivuxolimab every 2 weeks at 0.01 to 10 mg/kg. Patients treated during dose escalation were battling hepatocellular carcinoma, melanoma, renal cell or head and neck cancer.

Clones were read by immunoSEQ multiplex PCR, and TCRdb kept only the in-frame ones, dropping some. In the table there are 47,000 or so clones, more than 75% of which are singletons. The sequence was collected from an adult with an advanced solid tumor such as melanoma, head and neck, liver or kidney cancer. The sample consisted of CD4+ or CD8+ T cells sorted from blood, taken in a trial of the OX40 agonist ivuxolimab. This chain uses TRBV14 with TRBJ1-1; D gene ambiguous. CDR3 nucleotides: TGTGCCAGCAGCCAAGCTCTCCCCCTGCGGAACACTGAAGCTTTCTTT. Amino acid sequence: CASSQALPLRNTEAFF. The whole variable domain, remainder taken from reference TRBV14 and TRBJ1-1, is EAGVTQFPSHSVIEKGQTVTLRCDPISGHDNLYWYRRVMGKEIKFLLHFVKESKQDESGMPNNRFLAERTGGTYSTLKVQPAELEDSGVYFCASSQALPLRNTEAFFGQGTRLTVV.